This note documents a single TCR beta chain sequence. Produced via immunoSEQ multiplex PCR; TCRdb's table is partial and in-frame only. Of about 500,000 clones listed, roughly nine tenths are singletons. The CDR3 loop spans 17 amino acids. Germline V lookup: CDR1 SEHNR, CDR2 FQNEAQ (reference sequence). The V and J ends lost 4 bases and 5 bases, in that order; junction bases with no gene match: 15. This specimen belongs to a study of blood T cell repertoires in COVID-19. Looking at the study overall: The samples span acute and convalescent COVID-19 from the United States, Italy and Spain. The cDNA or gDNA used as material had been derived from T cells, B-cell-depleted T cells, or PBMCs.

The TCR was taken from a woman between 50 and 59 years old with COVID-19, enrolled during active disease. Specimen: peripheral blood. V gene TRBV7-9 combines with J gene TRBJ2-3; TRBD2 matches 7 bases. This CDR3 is CASSSPRGGPLGDTQYF. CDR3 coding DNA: TGTGCCAGCAGCTCGCCACGCGGGGGACCCCTGGGAGATACGCAGTATTTT.